These T cell receptor beta chains were read from a single sample in a study of cytomegalovirus exposure and HLA in healthy donors. Sequenced by immunoSEQ multiplex PCR; TCRdb stores in-frame clones only, minus some. The sample has about 110,000 clones, 75% seen once. Sequencing was carried out using PBMCs. The receptors shown here come from a man aged 40-55 years in good health and CMV-seronegative. CDR3s include the opening cysteine and the closing phenylalanine or tryptophan. A D gene is named only where the DNA matches it firmly.

D,J,V,length,CDR3
TRBD1,TRBJ1-6,TRBV5-1,15,CASSPEGQGGSPLHF
NA,TRBJ2-1,TRBV11-2,15,CASSTRWGGGNEQFF
TRBD2,TRBJ2-3,TRBV28,19,CASTFGGTSGGTSTDTQYF
TRBD1,TRBJ1-4,TRBV9,15,CASSGGTAMNEKLFF
TRBD1,TRBJ2-1,TRBV29-1,14,CSVEDSGQANEQFF
NA,TRBJ1-4,TRBV4-1,14,CASAAPGVKEKLFF
NA,TRBJ1-1,TRBV2,11,CASLSDTEAFF
TRBD2,TRBJ2-5,TRBV25-1,15,CASSESRGGSDTQYF
NA,TRBJ2-6,TRBV11-2,18,CASSPRGVASTGANVLTF
TRBD2,TRBJ2-7,TRBV5-4,16,CASSPWTSGSSYEQYF
NA,TRBJ1-6,TRBV6-1,16,CASSGQAYSYNSPLHF
NA,TRBJ2-7,TRBV5-1,14,CASSVSSRDYEQYF
TRBD2,TRBJ2-1,TRBV5-1,16,CASSIVSGGAINEQFF
TRBD2,TRBJ2-5,TRBV19,17,CASSMASGGAVLETQYF
TRBD1,TRBJ1-6,TRBV29-1,14,CSVGTGVYNSPLHF
NA,TRBJ2-3,TRBV6-5,15,CASTGSGLSTDTQYF
NA,TRBJ1-3,TRBV6-5,16,CASSYSRAGLGNTIYF
NA,TRBJ1-2,TRBV16,14,CASSQSPGNYGYTF
NA,TRBJ2-7,TRBV5-4,13,CASSRRDSYEQYF
NA,TRBJ2-7,TRBV27,13,CASSLGGSYEQYF
NA,TRBJ1-5,TRBV5-5,17,CASSPLTGNGGNQPQHF
TRBD1,TRBJ1-2,TRBV27,15,CASCRTGNPNYGYTF
TRBD1,TRBJ1-6,TRBV27,17,CASSSPLVTGGNSPLHF
TRBD2,TRBJ2-2,TRBV18,16,CASSPGGAGTTGELFF
NA,TRBJ1-1,TRBV11-2,14,CASSLEGGGTEAFF
NA,TRBJ2-5,TRBV5-8,15,CASSFVARGQETQYF
TRBD1,TRBJ1-2,TRBV29-1,11,CSVTGGYGYTF
TRBD2,TRBJ2-3,TRBV14,18,CASSLRTSGGAHSDTQYF
TRBD2,TRBJ2-7,TRBV11-2,16,CASSLGRTSGNYEQYF
TRBD2,TRBJ2-5,TRBV5-4,16,CASSLGLAGSQETQYF
TRBD1,TRBJ1-2,TRBV11-3,16,CASSLSWTGSNYGYTF
NA,TRBJ1-1,TRBV27,14,CASSSNQDRAEAFF